What follows is one T cell receptor (beta chain) and its context. Original data processing: Reference gene primers were amplified, and this amplification served to estimate nucleated cell counts. Repertoires were generated with immunoSEQ multiplex PCR, while TCRdb's copy carries only in-frame clones and drops some. Clone size and V and J calls were adopted from that table, with D and trimming inferred from the DNA. The sample has around 230,000 clones; roughly 83% are singletons. Trimming removed 3 bases from V and 5 bases from J; junction bases left unmatched: 8. Germline CDR1 SGHRS, CDR2 YFSETQ. The CDR3 is made up of 16 amino acids. This entry belongs to a study of blood T cell repertoires in COVID-19. Study at large: Collection of acute and convalescent COVID-19 samples took place in the United States, Italy and Spain. In each case, the material was cDNA or gDNA derived from T cells, B-cell-depleted T cells, or PBMCs.

The clonotype comes from an elderly woman with acute or convalescent COVID-19. The rearrangement joins TRBV5-1 to TRBJ2-2, with TRBD1 identical over 9 bases. Sequenced material: peripheral blood. CDR3 region: CASSSSRQGGTGELFF. The CDR3 nucleotides are TGCGCCAGCAGCTCCTCCCGACAGGGGGGAACCGGGGAGCTGTTTTTT. Drawing the rest from reference TRBV5-1 and TRBJ2-2, the complete variable domain is KAGVTQTPRYLIKTRGQQVTLSCSPISGHRSVSWYQQTPGQGLQFLFEYFSETQRNKGNFPGRFSGRQFSNSRSEMNVSTLELGDSALYLCASSSSRQGGTGELFFGEGSRLTVL.